This TCR beta chain was obtained from a study of regulatory T cells in long-lasting Graves disease (dated by TCRdb to the early 2020s). Concerning the study at large: Persistent Graves' disease meant more than 5 years of antithyroid drug treatment with TSH receptor autoantibodies that stayed positive. This study used TCR sequencing and RNA sequencing of peripheral blood to compare persistent Graves' disease patients against newly diagnosed Graves' disease patients. The study took place in China and was registered as a clinical trial. A total of roughly 35 samples were covered by TCR sequencing, comprising around 13 persistent and around 20 newly diagnosed Graves' disease patients. Persistent Graves' disease patients in the clinical cohort had taken antithyroid drugs for approximately ten years on average.

The time point label on this specimen signifies: persistent/refractory GD, antithyroid drugs over 5 years with positive TRAb. For both TCR sequencing and RNA sequencing, RNA was extracted from PBMCs in TRIzol. The diagnosis of Graves' disease followed American Thyroid Association guidelines. Recruitment of patients was carried out at an endocrinology department in Xi'an, China. Each patient gave approximately 10 milliliters of peripheral blood, collected in an EDTA anticoagulant tube. Ficoll Paque Plus density gradient separation was used to isolate PBMCs, and no additional T cell sorting was done. RNA quality was checked with an Agilent 2100 Bioanalyzer and agarose gel, and concentration with a NanoDrop 2000. This clonotype was counted between two and nine times. Its antigen is currently not known. No much larger clonotype is one base removed from it; base qualities were not supplied. V loses 5 bases, J loses 7 bases, and the germline ends lie 15 bases apart. The CDR3 contains 14 residues, cysteine and phenylalanine counted. The retained sequence is limited to the CDR3, 42 bases, with the frame set at the first base. The CDR1 and CDR2 encoded by the germline V gene are SGHRS and YFSETQ.

Study-wide findings and limitations: Sequencing and analysis were limited to the TCR beta chain. TRBV28, TRBJ1-2 and TRBJ2-5 were preferentially used in persistent disease, while TRBV20-1 and TRBJ2-1 were favored in newly diagnosed disease. Compared with newly diagnosed patients, persistent Graves' disease patients had lower TCR Shannon entropy and fewer highly expanded clones, which suggests clonal expansion. As a limitation, the authors acknowledged that the small sample size may reduce accuracy. Only peripheral blood was studied, because thyroid tissue, the primary lesion, was inaccessible. More public clonotypes were shared among persistent patients (over 2,500) than among newly diagnosed patients (more than 900).

Library generation was performed with multiplex PCR. The instrument given in TCRdb is Illumina HiSeq 4000. CDR3 regions were amplified by Arm-PCR with iRepertoire HTBI primers to construct TCR beta libraries. Gel purification was performed on PCR products prior to sequencing. Per the authors' processing: Gene usage analysis of CDR3 amino acid clonotypes relied on the 60 or so TRBV and around 13 TRBJ segments identified across samples. COPE and FqMerger were used to merge filtered high-quality paired reads into contigs. BLAST was used to align contigs to IMGT TRBV, TRBD and TRBJ reference genes, and CDR3 was defined according to IMGT. Clonotypes above 0.1% frequency were classified as highly expanded clones. Shannon entropy served as the measure of repertoire diversity, while the Gini coefficient captured V-J evenness. Clonotypes shared by more than one individual were considered public. The raw public data were reprocessed by TCRdb itself: fastp quality trimming at Q25, MiXCR clonotype calling, in-frame beta chains only. Each entry is one CDR3 protein sequence, shown with its most common DNA and genes. TCRdb, rather than the study authors, made the V and J calls. The sample table shows more than 300,000 distinct CDR3 sequences, and roughly 25% are seen once. The top ten clonotypes cover 25% to 30% of the sample.

The chain links TRBV5-1 with TRBJ2-2; no D gene is confidently identified. The source material was peripheral blood mononuclear cells (PBMCs), sampled when the disease was refractory, from a patient treated with antithyroid drugs. The TCR was taken from a woman in her 40s with Graves disease. Donor details come from another sample of the same person, matched by shared clones. The nucleotide sequence reads as follows: TGCGCCAGCAGTCCCCTCACCGTCGGCGGGGAGCTGTTTTTT. Translation gives CASSPLTVGGELFF.